Presented here are 14 T cell receptor beta chains from one specimen sequenced in a study of low-dose radiotherapy and immunotherapy resistance in tumors. Time point specified: before trial treatment. Gene-specific TRAV and TRBV primers were used for first-strand cDNA, covering alpha and beta chains. PCR amplification of the TCRs was performed with Phusion for 20 to 25 PCR cycles, and it relied on a constant-region primer together with a V-primer adapter. TCRdb re-called the reads through MiXCR, storing one row per CDR3 protein. The data show around 83,000 distinct CDR3 sequences, with around 18% seen just once and approximately 6% held by the top ten. This sample comprised PBMCs, obtained before treatment. Every receptor here comes from a male donor with prostate cancer.

This clonotype appeared many times. The rearrangement links TRBV4-1 to TRBJ1-6; 8 positions agree with TRBD1. V was clipped by 0 bases and J by 8 bases; unmatched bases: 9. Germline V gene sequence: CDR1 MGHRA, CDR2 YSYEKL. The CDR3 runs 17 residues. The DNA for the CDR3 is TGCGCCAGCAGCCAAGATCCCCCCGACAGGGGCTATTCACCCCTCCACTTT. Translated: CASSQDPPDRGYSPLHF.

At least ten counts were recorded for this clonotype. The V gene is TRBV6-6, the J gene TRBJ2-7; 7 bases map to TRBD1. Losses at the gene ends were 11 bases for V and 9 bases for J; bases not matched to a gene: 13. Per germline, CDR1 MNHNY and CDR2 SVGAGI (reference sequence). This CDR3 comprises 12 residues. CDR3 in DNA: TGTGCCGCCAAGGACAGGCTGAATGTGCAGTACTTC. It translates to CAAKDRLNVQYF.

In this sample, this clonotype turned up many times. The J gene is TRBJ2-5, the V gene TRBV7-9, with TRBD2 matching over 10 bases. CDR1 SEHNR and CDR2 FQNEAQ come from the germline V gene (reference sequence). There are 19 residues in the CDR3. The trim removed 1 base at V and 1 base at J, leaving 12 bases unmatched. The CDR3 protein is CASSLVTLVASGSQETQYF. Written as DNA, the CDR3 is TGTGCCAGCAGCTTAGTGACTTTAGTGGCTAGCGGGAGCCAAGAGACCCAGTACTTC.

The sample holds many counts of this clonotype. This chain uses TRBV7-9 with TRBJ2-7, with 9 positions matching TRBD1. CDR3 size: 15 residues. Trimming cost V 5 bases and J 5 bases; bases outside gene matches: 10. The V gene's germline CDR1 is SEHNR and CDR2 FQNEAQ (reference sequence). CDR3 in amino acids: CASSPGTGYIHEQYF. The DNA for the CDR3 is TGTGCCAGCAGCCCCGGGACAGGGTATATCCACGAGCAGTACTTC. Based on the CDR3 plus reference TRBV7-9 and TRBJ2-7, the full variable domain is DTGVSQNPRHKITKRGQNVTFRCDPISEHNRLYWYRQTLGQGPEFLTYFQNEAQLEKSRLLSDRFSAERPKGSFSTLEIQRTEQGDSAMYLCASSPGTGYIHEQYFGPGTRLTVT.

This clonotype came up many times. The chain couples TRBV7-2 to TRBJ1-5; D is unclear. V was cut by 8 bases and J by 6 bases, with 20 bases left in between. Looked up from germline, CDR1 is SGHTA and CDR2 is FQGNSA. The CDR3 sequence is 15 residues long. The CDR3, as DNA: TGTGCCAGCTCCCCCACAGTGGGTTTTGGTCAGCCCCAGCATTTT. Translation: CASSPTVGFGQPQHF.

This clonotype was detected many times. The chain employs TRBV7-2 and TRBJ2-3, with 8 bases lining up with TRBD2. This CDR3 has 13 residues. Trimming removed 7 bases from V and 0 bases from J; junction bases left unmatched: 0. Germline CDR1 reads SGHTA; CDR2 reads FQGNSA. In DNA, the CDR3 is TGTGCCAGCACGGGGGGGAGCACAGATACGCAGTATTTT. Its translation is CASTGGSTDTQYF.

This clonotype has a count of ten or more. The rearrangement links TRBV29-1 to TRBJ1-5; 10 positions match TRBD1. V lost 6 bases and J lost 1; bases outside the gene matches: 6. Germline CDR1 reads SQVTM; CDR2 reads ANQGSEA. The CDR3 contains 15 residues. CDR3 DNA: TGCAGCGTGACAAAGGGACAGGGGAGCAATCAGCCCCAGCATTTT. Protein: CSVTKGQGSNQPQHF.

This clonotype was seen ten or more times. The J gene is TRBJ1-5, the V gene TRBV20-1; D gene uncertain. Germline CDR1 reads DFQATT; CDR2 reads SNEGSKA (reference sequence). The CDR3 extends over 13 amino acids. Trimming cost V 1 base and J 0 bases, with 4 bases left between them. This chain's CDR3 is CSARGSSNQPQHF. The CDR3 DNA is TGCAGTGCTAGAGGAAGTAGCAATCAGCCCCAGCATTTT.

This clonotype has at least ten counts. The V gene is TRBV6-2 or TRBV6-3, the J gene TRBJ1-1, with a tentative D call TRBD1 (6 bases). V lost 6 bases and J lost 4, with 18 bases in between. Germline V gene data show CDR1 as MNHEY and CDR2 as SVGEGT. The CDR3 loop spans 15 amino acids. The CDR3 region is CASRWDNGAGTEAFF. In DNA form, the CDR3 reads TGTGCCAGCAGATGGGACAATGGAGCGGGCACTGAAGCTTTCTTT.

This clonotype was found many times. The chain joins TRBV7-9 to TRBJ2-6; 8 positions match TRBD1. With 0 bases clipped from V and 2 bases from J, the junction kept 6 bases outside the gene matches. Germline CDR1 reads SEHNR; CDR2 reads FQNEAQ (reference sequence). The CDR3 covers 18 residues. The CDR3 region is CASSLASGGATGANVLTF. The DNA for the CDR3 is TGTGCCAGCAGCTTAGCATCAGGGGGCGCGACTGGGGCCAACGTCCTGACTTTC.

Ten or more counts support this clonotype. The rearrangement uses TRBV30 and TRBJ2-2; D unresolved. The CDR3 has 14 amino acids. Trimming shortened V by 7 bases and J by 4 bases, and 16 bases separated the two germline ends. Germline V gene data show CDR1 as GTSNPN and CDR2 as SVGIG (reference sequence). The CDR3 DNA sequence: TGTGCCTCGTCCTTACCCGATCGCACCGGGGAGCTGTTTTTT. It encodes CASSLPDRTGELFF.

The table lists this clonotype with many counts. The chain combines TRBV20-1 with TRBJ2-4; TRBD2 matches at 7 bases. This CDR3 spans 13 amino acids. V lost 6 bases to trimming and J lost 6 bases; unmatched junction nucleotides: 8. Germline CDR1 and CDR2: DFQATT and SNEGSKA (reference sequence). CDR3 region: CSAGGLAGNIQYF. The CDR3 region has the DNA TGCAGTGCGGGGGGGTTAGCGGGAAACATTCAGTACTTC.

In its sample, this clonotype was seen many times. This sequence joins TRBV27 and TRBJ1-5; 9 positions match TRBD1. CDR1 and CDR2 from the germline V gene are MNHEY and SMNVEV (reference sequence). The CDR3 runs 15 residues. After removal of 6 bases from V and 2 bases from J, the junction contained 5 bases not matched to a gene. CDR3 in DNA: TGTGCCAGCAGAAAATGGACAGGGGGCAATCAGCCCCAGCATTTT. Amino acid sequence: CASRKWTGGNQPQHF.

About this clonotype itself: A far more abundant clone sits one base away, making this likely a read error. The rearrangement links TRBV27 to TRBJ2-5, with D perhaps matching TRBD1 or TRBD2 (5 bases each). This CDR3 has 18 amino acids. Germline CDR1 reads MNHEY; CDR2 reads SMNVEV (reference sequence). The CDR3 spells CATSGRSPEGTSQEAQYF. CDR3 in DNA: TGTGCCACCAGTGGTCGGTCTCCAGAGGGGACGAGTCAAGAGGCCCAGTACTTC.